This entry lists 16 T cell receptor beta chains sequenced from one sample in a study of control samples from healthy donors and cancer patients. Only in-frame clones appear in the TCRdb table, and some are missing; sequencing was by immunoSEQ multiplex PCR. The profile shows 60,000 to 95,000 clones, more than 75% of them singletons. Sequencing was done on a sample of blood. All receptors derive from a man aged 45-65 years in good health.

V and J are TRBV3-1 (or the pseudogene TRBV3-2) and TRBJ2-5, with D perhaps being TRBD1 or TRBD2 (6 bases each). Germline V gives CDR1 LGHDT, CDR2 YNNKEL (reference sequence). The V gene lost 9 bases and the J gene lost 4 bases, with 9 bases spanning the gap. This CDR3 contains 11 residues. The CDR3 sequence is CASRGAETQYF. DNA of the CDR3: TGTGCCAGTAGGGGGGCAGAGACCCAGTACTTC.

This chain's CDR3 is CASSVGTGGPNYGYTF. The CDR3 nucleotides read TGTGCCAGCAGTGTCGGGACAGGGGGCCCTAACTATGGCTACACCTTC. V usage is TRBV6-1 and J usage is TRBJ1-2, with 12 bases lining up with TRBD1. Germline values: CDR1 MNHNS, CDR2 SASEGT. With 4 bases clipped from V and 0 bases from J, the junction kept 3 bases outside the gene matches. This CDR3 is built from 16 residues.

The V and J genes are TRBV7-2 and TRBJ2-5; a weak D match, TRBD2 (5 bases). Germline loops: CDR1 SGHTA, CDR2 FQGNSA. With 2 bases removed from V and 5 bases from J, the gap between germline ends came to 15 bases. This CDR3 has 15 residues. The CDR3 sequence is CASSLSGILGETQYF. CDR3 bases: TGTGCCAGCAGCTTATCCGGGATCCTCGGGGAGACCCAGTACTTC.

The V gene is TRBV6-5, the J gene TRBJ2-7; 7 bases agree with TRBD2. Germline CDR1 and CDR2: MNHEY and SVGAGI. V gave up 6 bases and J gave up 6 bases; unmatched junction bases: 8. This CDR3 contains 13 residues. The CDR3 is CASRMASGSEQYF. DNA of the CDR3: TGTGCCAGCAGAATGGCTAGCGGTTCCGAGCAGTACTTC.

The chain uses TRBV4-1 and TRBJ2-1, with 10 bases identical to TRBD1. The ends lost 0 bases at V and 7 bases at J; junction bases unmatched: 6. CDR1 and CDR2 (germline): MGHRA, YSYEKL. This CDR3 region has 16 residues. The CDR3 sequence is CASSQDRTGGWNEQFF. The CDR3 DNA reads TGCGCCAGCAGCCAAGATAGGACAGGGGGGTGGAATGAGCAGTTCTTC.

This clone was detected once. V and J are TRBV19 and TRBJ2-5; 8 bases are a match to TRBD2. With V trimmed by 8 bases and J by 4 bases, 9 bases remained unmatched. Per the germline V gene, CDR1 is LNHDA and CDR2 is SQIVND (reference sequence). CDR3 length equals 14 residues. CDR3 sequence reads: CASGEAGDLETQYF. The DNA for the CDR3 is TGTGCCAGTGGAGAAGCGGGAGACTTAGAGACCCAGTACTTC.

The CDR3 protein is CAWSVMGGGLGKLFF. CDR3 in DNA: TGTGCCTGGAGTGTAATGGGGGGTGGTCTCGGAAAACTGTTTTTT. V gene TRBV30 combines with J gene TRBJ1-4; D possibly corresponds to TRBD1 (5 bases). This CDR3 region has 15 residues. V gave up 0 bases and J gave up 10 bases, with 18 bases separating them. Per germline, CDR1 GTSNPN and CDR2 SVGIG (reference sequence).

The chain has TRBV21-1 and TRBJ2-7; TRBD1, the D gene given by the table, was not confirmed from the DNA. TRBV21-1 constitutes a pseudogene. The CDR3 covers 15 residues. As DNA, the CDR3 is TGTGCCAGCAGCAACAGAGATGGAAGGGGTTACGAGCAGTACTTC. It is translated as CASSNRDGRGYEQYF.

V gene TRBV24-1 combines with J gene TRBJ2-7; no firm D call. V was pared by 4 bases and J by 6 bases, with 27 bases between. The germline gives CDR1 KGHDR, CDR2 SFDVKD. The CDR3 has 18 amino acids. The CDR3 bases are TGTGCCACCAGTGAGCCCCTGAAAGTTACGGGTCACCCCGGCGAGCAGTACTTC. Amino acid sequence: CATSEPLKVTGHPGEQYF.

V and J are TRBV24-1 and TRBJ2-2, with 8 bases aligning to TRBD2. Losses at the gene ends were 2 bases for V and 5 bases for J; bases not matched to a gene: 3. From germline, CDR1 is KGHDR and CDR2 SFDVKD. The CDR3 length is 15 residues. The DNA for the CDR3 is TGTGCCACCAGTGATTGGCGGGAGGAGACCGGGGAGCTGTTTTTT. This codes for CATSDWREETGELFF.

V usage is TRBV7-9 and J usage is TRBJ2-5; 8 nucleotides match TRBD1. Germline V gives CDR1 SEHNR, CDR2 FQNEAQ (reference sequence). The CDR3 loop spans 14 amino acids. The V segment lost 5 bases and the J segment 5 bases; nucleotides outside the gene matches: 7. CDR3 coding DNA: TGTGCCAGCAGCCCAGGACAGGGCCGCGAGACCCAGTACTTC. Its translation is CASSPGQGRETQYF.

CDR3 in amino acids: CASKERDSFSYTF. The CDR3 DNA follows: TGTGCCAGCAAAGAAAGGGACAGCTTCAGCTACACCTTC. The V gene is TRBV27, the J gene TRBJ1-2; 7 nucleotides line up with TRBD1. The CDR3 contains 13 residues. V gave up 7 bases and J gave up 9 bases; unmatched junction bases: 11. Germline CDR1 is MNHEY and CDR2 is SMNVEV (reference sequence).

This chain joins TRBV5-1 and TRBJ2-5; 8 nucleotides line up with TRBD1. CDR1 SGHRS and CDR2 YFSETQ come from the germline V gene. There are 15 residues in the CDR3. V dropped 5 bases and J dropped 5; count of bases not matched to a gene: 11. CDR3: CASRPAGTGPETQYF. The CDR3 DNA reads as TGCGCCAGCAGACCTGCAGGGACAGGCCCGGAGACCCAGTACTTC.

This sequence joins TRBV30 and TRBJ1-2; 8 nucleotides align to TRBD1. The ends lost 1 base at V and 2 bases at J; junction bases unmatched: 6. This CDR3 spans 15 amino acids. Germline V gives CDR1 GTSNPN, CDR2 SVGIG (reference sequence). This CDR3 is CAWSADRGLNYGYTF. The CDR3 DNA is TGTGCCTGGAGTGCCGACAGGGGCTTAAACTATGGCTACACCTTC.

CDR3 amino acids: CASSLVTSGTGELFF. CDR3 DNA sequence: TGCGCCAGCAGCTTGGTCACTAGTGGCACCGGGGAGCTGTTTTTT. This chain connects TRBV5-1 to TRBJ2-2, with D possibly TRBD2 on 5 matching bases. Germline V gives CDR1 SGHRS, CDR2 YFSETQ. Trimming pared 0 bases from V and 4 bases from J, leaving 10 bases between. CDR3 size: 15 residues.

The genes are TRBV2 and TRBJ1-4; maybe TRBD1 (6 bases). The CDR3 is made up of 12 amino acids. CDR1 and CDR2 (germline): SNHLY, FYNNEI. Trimming stripped 11 bases from V and 8 bases from J, with 15 bases between. The CDR3: CAEGGNQEKLFF. CDR3 coding DNA: TGTGCCGAGGGGGGCAACCAAGAAAAACTGTTTTTT.